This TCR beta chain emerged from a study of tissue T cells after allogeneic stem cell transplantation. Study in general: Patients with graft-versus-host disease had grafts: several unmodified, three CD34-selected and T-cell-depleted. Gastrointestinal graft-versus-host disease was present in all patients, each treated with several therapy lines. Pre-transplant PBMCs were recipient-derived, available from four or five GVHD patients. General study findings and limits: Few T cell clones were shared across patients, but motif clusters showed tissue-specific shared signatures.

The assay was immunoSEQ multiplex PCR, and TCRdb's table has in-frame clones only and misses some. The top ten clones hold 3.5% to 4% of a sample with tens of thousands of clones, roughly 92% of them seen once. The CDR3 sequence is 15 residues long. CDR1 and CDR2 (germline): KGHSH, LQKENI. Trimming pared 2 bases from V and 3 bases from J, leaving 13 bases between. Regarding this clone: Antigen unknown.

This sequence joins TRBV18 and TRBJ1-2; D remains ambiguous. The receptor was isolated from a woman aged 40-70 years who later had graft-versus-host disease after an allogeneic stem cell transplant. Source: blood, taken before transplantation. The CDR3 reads CASSPGAVRDYGYTF. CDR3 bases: TGTGCCAGCTCACCAGGAGCAGTTAGGGACTATGGCTACACCTTC.